The 29 T cell receptor beta chains below come from one sample, sequenced in a study of T cells in Graves' hyperthyroidism and ophthalmopathy. Regions amplified from RNA transcripts were the TCR beta CDR3 regions. HTBI primers were employed in a first-round RT-PCR of the TCR CDR3. TCRdb re-called the multiplex PCR reads with MiXCR, one entry per CDR3 protein. The sample contains around 360,000 distinct CDR3 sequences, around 15% of which appear only once. What was sequenced was blood. The receptors stem from an older woman with Graves' ophthalmopathy.

This clonotype was recorded a few times. The V gene is TRBV6-1, the J gene TRBJ1-2; no reliable D call. The ends were cut back, 7 bases at V and 5 bases at J, with 11 bases in the middle. The CDR3 is 12 amino acids. The germline V gene encodes CDR1 MNHNS and CDR2 SASEGT. Here the CDR3 reads CASTLLYYGYTF. The CDR3 DNA reads TGTGCCAGCACTCTTCTCTATTATGGCTACACCTTC.

The chain carries TRBV13 and TRBJ2-2, with D perhaps TRBD1 or TRBD2 (5 bases each). With 5 bases removed from V and 3 bases from J, the gap between germline ends came to 13 bases. Germline lookup yields CDR1 PRHDT and CDR2 FYEKMQ (reference sequence). The CDR3 extends over 15 amino acids. Here the CDR3 DNA reads TGTGCCAGCAGCCGCCGGGACGGCTACACCGGGGAGCTGTTTTTT. Its translation is CASSRRDGYTGELFF. The full variable domain, its missing parts supplied by reference TRBV13 and TRBJ2-2, is AAGVIQSPRHLIKEKRETATLKCYPIPRHDTVYWYQQGPGQDPQFLISFYEKMQSDKGSIPDRFSAQQFSDYHSELNMSSLELGDSALYFCASSRRDGYTGELFFGEGSRLTVL.

This clonotype was found many times. The J gene is TRBJ2-2, the V gene TRBV2; 11 bases map to TRBD1. This CDR3 is built from 16 residues. Germline V CDR1 and CDR2: SNHLY, FYNNEI. Germline trimming cut 8 bases from V and 4 bases from J; bases unmatched to any gene: 9. The CDR3 is CASSKTGTGGTGELFF. CDR3 in DNA: TGTGCCAGCTCTAAAACCGGGACAGGGGGCACCGGGGAGCTGTTTTTT.

This clonotype was seen more than once but under ten times. V and J are TRBV27 and TRBJ2-7, with unresolved D. Trimming took 1 base from V and 4 from J, leaving 11 bases between them. The CDR3 spans 14 residues. CDR1 is MNHEY, CDR2 SMNVEV, per germline (reference sequence). The CDR3 region has the DNA TGTGCCAGCAGTTTATTCCTAGGCTCATACGAGCAGTACTTC. Amino acids: CASSLFLGSYEQYF.

This chain connects TRBV12-3 or TRBV12-4 to TRBJ1-2, with no clear D. Trimming left V 8 bases short and J 8 bases short, with 21 bases between. CDR3 length equals 14 residues. The CDR3 nucleotides read TGTGCCAGCGGCCTCGGGAGGGAAGGAGTCGGCTACACCTTC. It translates to CASGLGREGVGYTF.

The CDR3 loop reads CASSQGGGAKNIQYF. As DNA, the CDR3 is TGTGCCAGCAGCCAAGGTGGGGGGGCCAAAAACATTCAGTACTTC. The gene calls are TRBV3-1 and TRBJ2-4, with a weak D call TRBD2 (6 bases). Germline V CDR1 and CDR2: LGHDT, YNNKEL (reference sequence). V lost 1 base, J lost 1 base, and 8 bases lay in between. The CDR3 spans 15 residues.

A few counts support this clonotype. V gene TRBV11-3 combines with J gene TRBJ2-2, with 7 bases matching TRBD1. CDR1 SGHNT and CDR2 YENEEA come from the germline V gene. Trimming at V came to 2 bases and at J to 7 bases, leaving 4 bases not matched to a gene. The CDR3 is 14 residues long. In DNA, the CDR3 is TGTGCCAGCAGCTTACAGGGGGTGGACGGGGAGCTGTTTTTT. This translates into CASSLQGVDGELFF.

With regard to this clonotype: A much larger clonotype is one base distant, so this may be a read error. This chain uses TRBV3-1 with TRBJ2-2; 7 nucleotides agree with TRBD1. V trimming: 4 bases; J trimming: 0 bases; junction bases outside the gene matches: 2. There are 15 residues in the CDR3. Germline V gene lookup returns CDR1 LGHDT and CDR2 YNNKEL (reference sequence). In DNA form, the CDR3 reads TGTGCCAGCAGCCCGCAGGGGGCGAACACCGGGGAGCTGTTTTTT. Its protein product is CASSPQGANTGELFF.

In its sample, this clonotype was seen a few times. The J gene is TRBJ2-1, the V gene TRBV4-1; 8 positions agree with TRBD1. CDR1 MGHRA and CDR2 YSYEKL come from the germline V gene. Trimming took 1 base from V and 4 from J; bases not matched to a gene: 6. This CDR3 has 16 amino acids. The CDR3 coding sequence is TGCGCCAGCAGCCAAGGTTCCAGGGGGCCTTACAATGAGCAGTTCTTC. It encodes CASSQGSRGPYNEQFF.

This chain uses TRBV5-5 with TRBJ1-2; unclear D gene. This CDR3 is built from 15 residues. Looked up from germline, CDR1 is SGHKS and CDR2 is YYEKEE (reference sequence). V lost 4 bases and J 4 bases, leaving 17 bases between the germline ends. The CDR3 coding sequence is TGTGCCAGCAGCCCCGAGCCAGGTATAGTCTATGGCTACACCTTC. Translated, it gives CASSPEPGIVYGYTF.

This clonotype was seen more than once but under ten times. The CDR3 loop reads CASSLRASGSSGNEQFF. As DNA, the CDR3 is TGTGCCAGCAGCTTAAGGGCTAGCGGGAGTAGTGGCAATGAGCAGTTCTTC. The chain employs TRBV7-2 and TRBJ2-1; 10 bases are a match to TRBD2. Looked up from germline, CDR1 is SGHTA and CDR2 is FQGNSA. CDR3 length equals 17 residues. Trimming removed 2 bases from V and 6 bases from J; junction bases left unmatched: 10. Variable domain in full (rest from reference TRBV7-2 and TRBJ2-1): GAGVSQSPSNKVTEKGKDVELRCDPISGHTALYWYRQSLGQGLEFLIYFQGNSAPDKSGLPSDRFSAERTGGSVSTLTIQRTQQEDSAVYLCASSLRASGSSGNEQFFGPGTRLTVL.

For this clonotype: A much larger clone differs from this one at a single base, so this may be a read error. In DNA, the CDR3 is TGTGCCAGCAGCGTAGAGGTGGGTACGGAAGCTTTCTTT. As protein: CASSVEVGTEAFF. The chain combines TRBV9 with TRBJ1-1, with D unresolved. Germline-derived CDR1 and CDR2 are SGDLS and YYNGEE. V lost 0 bases to trimming and J lost 8 bases, with 11 bases between them. The CDR3 loop spans 13 amino acids.

This clonotype has a count of ten or more. The chain carries TRBV20-1 and TRBJ2-3; TRBD1 aligns across 7 bases. V lost 6 bases to trimming and J lost 3 bases; unmatched junction nucleotides: 12. The CDR3 sequence is 15 residues long. Germline V gene data show CDR1 as DFQATT and CDR2 as SNEGSKA (reference sequence). CDR3 DNA sequence: TGCAGTGCCATTACAGGGGAGCGTAAAACAGATACGCAGTATTTT. This translates into CSAITGERKTDTQYF.

This clonotype was counted between two and nine times. This sequence joins TRBV20-1 and TRBJ2-1, with D possibly matching TRBD2 (5 bases). V lost 5 bases and J lost 8, with 13 bases in between. Germline V lookup: CDR1 DFQATT, CDR2 SNEGSKA (reference sequence). This CDR3 has 12 residues. CDR3 loop: CSARGLAHEQFF. CDR3 DNA: TGCAGTGCTCGAGGACTGGCCCATGAGCAGTTCTTC.

The sample holds a few counts of this clonotype. The gene calls are TRBV3-1 and TRBJ2-1, with 7 nucleotides matching TRBD2. The CDR3 sequence is 18 residues long. In germline, CDR1 is LGHDT, CDR2 YNNKEL (reference sequence). Germline trimming cut 0 bases from V and 6 bases from J; bases unmatched to any gene: 14. The CDR3 DNA reads as TGTGCCAGCAGCCAAGAAGGGTCCCCGGCGGGAGTTGGCAATGAGCAGTTCTTC. This codes for CASSQEGSPAGVGNEQFF.

In this sample, this clonotype turned up many times. J is TRBJ2-7 and V is TRBV2; 11 bases are shared with TRBD2. Germline values: CDR1 SNHLY, CDR2 FYNNEI. Trimming took 4 bases from V and 4 from J; bases not matched to a gene: 6. This CDR3 comprises 15 residues. CDR3: CASSASSGRLYEQYF. As DNA, the CDR3 is TGTGCCAGCAGTGCCTCTAGCGGGAGGCTTTACGAGCAGTACTTC.

Of note for this clonotype: The CDR3 ends on some other residue instead of the conserved phenylalanine or tryptophan, so this is likely a read error. The chain has TRBV6-1 and TRBJ1-1; D call uncertain. Trimming shortened V by 3 bases and J by 0 bases, and 5 bases separated the two germline ends. Per the germline V gene, CDR1 is MNHNS and CDR2 is SASEGT. CDR3 length equals 13 residues. CDR3 in DNA: TGTGCCAGCAGTGACAGCATGAACACTGAAGCTTTCCTT. This gives the protein CASSDSMNTEAFL.

This clonotype was picked up many times. The CDR3 here is CASRGTSGRPDTQYF. DNA of the CDR3: TGTGCCAGCAGAGGGACTAGCGGGAGACCAGATACGCAGTATTTT. This chain connects TRBV2 to TRBJ2-3; 14 nucleotides line up with TRBD2. This CDR3 contains 15 residues. The J segment lost 4 bases and the V segment lost 6 bases, leaving 3 bases of the junction unmatched. CDR1 and CDR2 from the germline V gene are SNHLY and FYNNEI.

This clonotype was found a few times. The gene calls are TRBV24-1 and TRBJ2-5, with 7 bases fitting TRBD2. CDR1 KGHDR and CDR2 SFDVKD come from the germline V gene. Trimming at V came to 9 bases and at J to 5 bases, leaving 8 bases not matched to a gene. The CDR3 length is 13 residues. The CDR3 region has the DNA TGTGCCACCTCGCGGGGGAGTAGGGAGACCCAGTACTTC. It is translated as CATSRGSRETQYF.

To note about this clonotype: The junction differs from germline at one of its ends, possibly a read error. The V and J genes are TRBV7-8 and TRBJ1-5; D may be TRBD1 (5 bases). Germline CDR1 SGHVS, CDR2 FQNEAQ. This CDR3 spans 13 amino acids. CDR3 in DNA: TGTGCCTGCAGCTCGGACACAAATCAGCCCCAGCATTTT. Amino acid sequence: CACSSDTNQPQHF.

This clonotype was seen at least ten times. V and J are TRBV11-3 and TRBJ1-1, with TRBD1 matching over 7 bases. The germline V gene encodes CDR1 SGHNT and CDR2 YENEEA. V dropped 5 bases and J dropped 4; count of bases not matched to a gene: 4. The CDR3 consists of 13 residues. This CDR3 reads CASSTSGGTEAFF. CDR3 coding DNA: TGTGCCAGCAGCACCTCAGGGGGCACTGAAGCTTTCTTT.

This clonotype was recorded many times. The chain uses TRBV3-1 and TRBJ2-5, with D maybe TRBD2 (5 bases). Trimming removed 0 bases at V and 2 bases at J, with 10 bases between. The germline gives CDR1 LGHDT, CDR2 YNNKEL (reference sequence). This CDR3 region has 15 residues. The CDR3 protein is CASSQDTRSQETQYF. CDR3 nucleotides: TGTGCCAGCAGCCAAGATACTAGATCTCAAGAGACCCAGTACTTC.

The chain links TRBV7-8 to TRBJ1-1; unclear D gene. The CDR3 extends over 15 amino acids. Trimming pared 3 bases from V and 4 bases from J, leaving 15 bases between. Germline V gene data show CDR1 as SGHVS and CDR2 as FQNEAQ. The CDR3, as DNA: TGTGCCAGCAGCTTGCTGGAGACTCTGCCCACTGAAGCTTTCTTT. It specifies CASSLLETLPTEAFF.

The chain recombines TRBV6-6 with TRBJ2-3; D call uncertain. Germline-derived CDR1 and CDR2 are MNHNY and SVGAGI (reference sequence). This CDR3 region has 13 residues. Trimming took 0 bases from V and 5 from J, leaving 6 bases between them. Here the CDR3 DNA reads TGTGCCAGCAGTTACTCGTTTGAAGATACGCAGTATTTT. This encodes CASSYSFEDTQYF.

This clonotype occurred many times. This rearrangement joins TRBV20-1 to TRBJ2-1, with D possibly matching TRBD2 (6 bases). Germline V gene lookup returns CDR1 DFQATT and CDR2 SNEGSKA (reference sequence). V dropped 5 bases and J dropped 3 bases, with 14 bases sitting between them. The CDR3 length is 14 residues. The CDR3 here is CSARFGTLYNEQFF. CDR3 DNA sequence: TGCAGTGCTCGATTCGGGACTCTCTACAATGAGCAGTTCTTC.

Worth noting for this clonotype: This sequence may be a read error, since a much larger clone differs from it by one base. V gene TRBV6-2 or TRBV6-3 combines with J gene TRBJ2-1; D is possibly TRBD2 (6 bases). Germline CDR1 and CDR2: MNHEY and SVGEGT. V dropped 8 bases and J dropped 6 bases, with 14 bases sitting between them. The CDR3 totals 13 residues. CDR3 nucleotides: TGTGCCAGCGGGGACTTGCCCTGCAATGAGCAGTTCTTC. It translates to CASGDLPCNEQFF.

In its sample, this clonotype was seen once. The chain has TRBV10-3 and TRBJ2-1; TRBD2 is a possible D gene (6 bases). The CDR3 loop spans 20 amino acids. The germline V and J ends were trimmed by 2 bases and 4 bases, with 27 bases remaining between them. From germline, CDR1 is ENHRY and CDR2 SYGVKD. The CDR3 sequence is CAISEPSPRAQVADYNEQFF. In DNA, the CDR3 is TGTGCCATCAGTGAGCCCTCCCCTCGGGCGCAGGTAGCGGATTACAATGAGCAGTTCTTC.

Ten or more counts support this clonotype. The chain employs TRBV20-1 and TRBJ2-7; 8 nucleotides align to TRBD2. Germline lookup yields CDR1 DFQATT and CDR2 SNEGSKA (reference sequence). V shed 0 bases and J 1 base; nucleotides not matched to a gene: 8. CDR3 length: 16 residues. The CDR3 sequence: CSARDPSGLASYEQYF. CDR3 nucleotide sequence: TGCAGTGCTAGAGATCCGTCCGGACTAGCATCCTACGAGCAGTACTTC.

The V call is TRBV19, the J call TRBJ2-7, with 15 bases that match TRBD2. Germline V gene data show CDR1 as LNHDA and CDR2 as SQIVND (reference sequence). Trimming removed 7 bases from V and 6 bases from J; junction bases left unmatched: 13. This CDR3 contains 17 residues. CDR3 sequence reads: CASNRAKRTSGRGEQYF. In DNA form, the CDR3 reads TGTGCCAGTAACAGGGCCAAGAGGACTAGCGGGAGGGGCGAGCAGTACTTC.